This T cell receptor beta chain is drawn from a study of blood T cell repertoires in COVID-19. This table comes from immunoSEQ multiplex PCR, and its TCRdb copy is limited to in-frame clones, with some not included. Here the sample spans approximately 350,000 clones, roughly 90% being singletons. Germline V gives CDR1 SQVTM, CDR2 ANQGSEA. With 4 bases removed from V and 8 bases from J, the gap between germline ends came to 22 bases. The CDR3 covers 15 residues. This clone occurred once. This rearrangement joins TRBV29-1 to TRBJ2-3; D is undetermined. The TCR sequence derives from a woman between 25 and 40 years old with COVID-19, enrolled during active disease. The sequenced sample consisted of peripheral blood. Here the CDR3 reads CSVVTAGGFLGTQYF. CDR3 bases: TGCAGCGTTGTTACGGCAGGTGGATTCTTGGGTACGCAGTATTTT.